This TCR beta chain derives from a study of PD-1 blockade in classical Hodgkin lymphoma (dated by TCRdb to the early 2020s). Regarding the study in general: Nivolumab dosing was 3 mg/kg intravenously every 2 weeks, continuing until either disease progression or unacceptable toxicity. To define a peripheral blood immune signature of response to PD-1 blockade in classical Hodgkin lymphoma, the study combined TCR beta sequencing with CyTOF. Study-wide findings and limitations: Lower diversity was seen in patients whose nivolumab began less than 1 year after ASCT, and these patients were left out of later analyses so that immune reconstitution would not confound the results. Only a single clinical trial cohort was studied, and what caused the repertoire differences, possibly disease activity or prior therapy, remained undefined. Trial patients with a complete response had baseline diversity similar to that of newly diagnosed patients, while partial responders and progressors had significantly lower diversity. Baseline TCR diversity was reported as lower in newly diagnosed patients than in healthy donors, and lower still in relapsed/refractory patients. A significant rise by C4D1 was seen in CD4+ but not CD8+ TCR diversity (p=0.0027 vs p=0.16), with the rise being most apparent in complete responders (p=0.02).

About this clone itself: There is no known antigen for this receptor. No clone much larger than this one lies a single base away; base qualities are absent.

The time point label for this specimen denotes: cycle 4 day 1 (C4D1), after less than 7 weeks of nivolumab. Every trial patient had relapsed following autologous stem cell transplantation, and prior brentuximab vedotin exposure was what differed among cohorts A, B and C. A total of under 70 patients with relapsed/refractory classical Hodgkin lymphoma made up the trial cohort, and each patient's best overall response was complete response, partial response or progressive disease. Trial patients were treated with single-agent nivolumab in the multi-cohort phase II CheckMate 205 trial. Best overall response was determined by an independent review committee according to the 2007 International Working Group response criteria. Trial PBMCs were collected immediately before nivolumab initiation (C1D1) and during therapy at cycle 2 day 1 and cycle 4 day 1. Peripheral blood was collected in 8 mL Vacutainer Cell Preparation Tubes, from which PBMCs were isolated by centrifugation and then cryopreserved.

Genomic DNA was extracted with the Qiagen DNeasy kit from unsorted PBMCs and from negatively selected CD4+ and CD8+ fractions. TCR beta CDR3 regions were subjected to amplification by immunoSEQ multiplex PCR with primers that anneal to V and J segments. A synthetic immune receptor repertoire was used to minimize amplification bias, and any remaining bias was removed computationally after sequencing. On the authors' methods: Repertoire diversity was quantified as the Shannon entropy index using custom Python scripts. Unsorted, CD4+ and CD8+ repertoires were analyzed separately, except in combined analyses where CD4+ and CD8+ sequences were merged in silico. Clonal expansion was defined as at least a 2-fold frequency increase after treatment relative to C1D1, with a pseudocount of 0.5 for undetected baseline clones. Singleton clones were defined as clones with 0 or 1 copy at C1D1, and non-singleton clones were defined as clones with 2 or more copies. By matching protein sequences in sorted samples from the same patient, clones expanded in unsorted samples were annotated as CD4+, CD8+ or unknown. Diversity changes from C1D1 to C4D1 were tested in paired samples using Wilcoxon tests. The table was pulled from immuneACCESS by TCRdb, which kept in-frame rearrangements only. Such tables lose some clones; where checked, under half of the loss comes from unresolved V genes, and the rest has no known cause. V, J and clone size reflect that table, while D and trimming were determined from the DNA. The sample profile shows roughly 96,000 clones; under 95% of them were found once. The biggest ten clones account for approximately 2% of the sample.

Sequenced material: peripheral blood mononuclear cells (PBMCs), taken before the fourth cycle of nivolumab. The TCR sequence derives from a human donor with classical Hodgkin lymphoma.

The CDR3 reads as follows: CARSQEMGFPEQYF. DNA sequence: TGTGCCAGAAGTCAGGAGATGGGTTTCCCCGAGCAGTACTTC. Here the chain combines TRBV5-3 and TRBJ2-7; the D gene is not confidently resolved. TRBV5-3 is an ORF, and what it does is uncertain. Including the terminal cysteine and phenylalanine, the CDR3 comprises 14 residues. The DNA shown is the 42-base CDR3, in frame from base 1. V loses 5 bases of germline sequence and J loses 6 bases, and the interval between the two ends is 18 bases.